The TCR beta chain under discussion was sequenced for a study of T-cell reconstitution after alpha-beta-depleted transplantation in children. This sample's TCRbeta library carried unique molecular identifier barcodes. TCRdb passed the PCR reads through MiXCR, listing each CDR3 protein once. The sample lists roughly 500,000 distinct CDR3 sequences; 30% to 35% were seen once. Per germline, CDR1 MGHRA and CDR2 YSYEKL. The CDR3 contains 15 residues. Trimming took off 4 bases at V and 3 bases at J, with 15 bases between the two ends. Sequenced material: PBMCs from the stem cell graft donor, taken from the stem cell graft. This TCR was recovered from a human donor who donated a stem cell graft to a child with aplastic anemia. The chain employs TRBV4-1 and TRBJ1-1, with D possibly matching TRBD1 (5 bases). Written as DNA, the CDR3 is TGCGCCAGCAGCCCGTTGGGGGATAGGTACACTGAAGCTTTCTTT. Its protein product is CASSPLGDRYTEAFF.